The clone carrying this T cell receptor beta chain was found a few times. Its antigen is still unknown. The data derive from a study of blood T cells in healthy people across ages. The V gene lost 2 bases and the J gene lost 7 bases, with 12 bases spanning the gap. Germline V CDR1 and CDR2: SGHRS, YFSETQ. The CDR3 totals 13 residues. For the second PCR, which ran for about 6 to 11 cycles, a sample-barcoded 5' primer and a J-beta primer mix were used. From the 5' RACE reads, TCRdb called clonotypes with MiXCR, one entry per CDR3 protein. The profile covers fewer than 2,000,000 distinct CDR3 sequences, with about 39% appearing a single time and roughly 23% taken by the ten largest. General observations from the study: Samples with more naive T cells showed higher observed beta diversity. Diversity figures based on one million T cells were deemed too low. Naive CD4+ cells and diversity were both higher in long-lived donors than in aged donors.

The V and J genes are TRBV5-1 and TRBJ1-1, with D possibly matching TRBD1 (5 bases). The clonotype comes from a human donor in good health. The sequencing input was blood. The CDR3 loop is CASSLGGTFEAFF. DNA of the CDR3: TGCGCCAGCAGCTTAGGAGGGACTTTTGAAGCTTTCTTT. Drawing the rest from reference TRBV5-1 and TRBJ1-1, the complete variable domain is KAGVTQTPRYLIKTRGQQVTLSCSPISGHRSVSWYQQTPGQGLQFLFEYFSETQRNKGNFPGRFSGRQFSNSRSEMNVSTLELGDSALYLCASSLGGTFEAFFGQGTRLTVV.